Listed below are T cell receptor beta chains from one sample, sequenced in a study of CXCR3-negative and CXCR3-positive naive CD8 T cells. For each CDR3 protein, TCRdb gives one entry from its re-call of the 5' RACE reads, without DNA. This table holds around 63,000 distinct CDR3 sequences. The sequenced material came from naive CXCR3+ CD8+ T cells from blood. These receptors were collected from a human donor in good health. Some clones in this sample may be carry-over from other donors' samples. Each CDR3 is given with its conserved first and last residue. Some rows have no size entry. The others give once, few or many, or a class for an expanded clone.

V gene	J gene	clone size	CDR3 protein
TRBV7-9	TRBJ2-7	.	CASSLTGTGELEQYF
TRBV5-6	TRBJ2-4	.	CASSLDTGGRNIQYF
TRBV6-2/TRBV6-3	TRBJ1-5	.	CASRGITSNQPQHF
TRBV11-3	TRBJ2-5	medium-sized	CASSTDLYQETQYF
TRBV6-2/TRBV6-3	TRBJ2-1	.	CASSYFPLAGVLYEQFF
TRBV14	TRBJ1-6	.	CASSPCGIGNSPLHF
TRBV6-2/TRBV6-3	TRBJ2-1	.	CASSLAGYNEQFF
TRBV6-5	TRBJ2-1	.	CASSYSQGYEQFF
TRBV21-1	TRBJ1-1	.	CASTTCGSCTEAFF
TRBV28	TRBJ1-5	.	CASSFRTGLGNQPQHF
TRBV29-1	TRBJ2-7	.	CSVEGGMSSYEQYF
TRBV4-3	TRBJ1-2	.	CASRKTGGGGYTF
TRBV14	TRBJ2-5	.	CASSQGGLAGGRETQYF
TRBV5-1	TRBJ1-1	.	CASSLGQGGMNTEAFF
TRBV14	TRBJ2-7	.	CASSQDLRGLPKEQYF
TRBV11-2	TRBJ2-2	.	CASSSKAGIDTGELFF
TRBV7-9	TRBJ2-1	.	CASSADISRGEFF
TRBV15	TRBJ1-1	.	CATSTSGNWNTEAFF
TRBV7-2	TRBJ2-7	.	CASSFLRASEQYF
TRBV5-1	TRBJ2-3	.	CASSLSEGGSRERFTDTQYF
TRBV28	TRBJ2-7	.	CASTLGQGYEQYF
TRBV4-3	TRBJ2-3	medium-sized	CASSHSRTGTSTDTQYF
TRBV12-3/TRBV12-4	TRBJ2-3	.	CASTWTGVTDTQYF
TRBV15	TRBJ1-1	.	CATSGAADTGDGAFF
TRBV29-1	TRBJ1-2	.	CSVEERDGYTF
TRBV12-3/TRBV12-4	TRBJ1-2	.	CASSLSTVSTF
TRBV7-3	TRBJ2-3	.	CASSLSFAASTDTQYF
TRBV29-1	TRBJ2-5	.	CSVQTGTRETQYF
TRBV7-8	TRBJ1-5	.	CASSLARISRESNQPQHF
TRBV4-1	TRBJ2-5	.	CASRGEGGHETQYF
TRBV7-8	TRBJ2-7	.	CASSLVQGAYEQYF
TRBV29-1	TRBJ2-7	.	CSVARGMGEQYF
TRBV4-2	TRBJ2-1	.	CASSLSPGTGDHEQFF
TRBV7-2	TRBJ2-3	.	CASSHTPAGTGYTDTQYF